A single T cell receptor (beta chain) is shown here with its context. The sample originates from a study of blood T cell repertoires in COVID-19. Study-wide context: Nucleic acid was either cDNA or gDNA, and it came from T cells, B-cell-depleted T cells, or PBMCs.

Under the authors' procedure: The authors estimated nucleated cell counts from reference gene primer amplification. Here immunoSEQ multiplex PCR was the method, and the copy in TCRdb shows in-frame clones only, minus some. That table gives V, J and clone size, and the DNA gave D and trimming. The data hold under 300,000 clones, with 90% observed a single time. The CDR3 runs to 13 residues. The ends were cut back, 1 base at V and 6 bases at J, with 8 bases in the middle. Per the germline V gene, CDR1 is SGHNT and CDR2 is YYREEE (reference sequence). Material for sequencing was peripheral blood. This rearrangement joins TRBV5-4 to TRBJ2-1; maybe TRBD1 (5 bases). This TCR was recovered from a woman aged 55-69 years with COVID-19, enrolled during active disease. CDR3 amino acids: CASSLSGANEQFF. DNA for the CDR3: TGTGCCAGCAGCTTGTCTGGGGCCAATGAGCAGTTCTTC.